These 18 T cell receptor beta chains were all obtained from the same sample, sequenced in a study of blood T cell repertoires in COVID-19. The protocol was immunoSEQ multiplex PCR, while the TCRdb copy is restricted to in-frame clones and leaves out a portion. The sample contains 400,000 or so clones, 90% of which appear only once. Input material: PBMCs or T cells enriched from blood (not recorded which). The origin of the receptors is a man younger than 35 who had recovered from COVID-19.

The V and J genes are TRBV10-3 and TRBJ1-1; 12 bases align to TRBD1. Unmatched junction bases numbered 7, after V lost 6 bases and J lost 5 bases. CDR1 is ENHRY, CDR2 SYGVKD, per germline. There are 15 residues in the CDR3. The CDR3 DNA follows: TGTGCCATCAGGGGACAGGGGGCGGCAGGTACTGAAGCTTTCTTT. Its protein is CAIRGQGAAGTEAFF.

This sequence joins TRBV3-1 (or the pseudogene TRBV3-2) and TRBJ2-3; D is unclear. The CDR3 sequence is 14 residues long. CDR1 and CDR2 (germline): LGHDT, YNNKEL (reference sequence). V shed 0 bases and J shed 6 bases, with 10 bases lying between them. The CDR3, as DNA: TGTGCCAGCAGCCAAGATCCCCTAACGGATACGCAGTATTTT. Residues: CASSQDPLTDTQYF.

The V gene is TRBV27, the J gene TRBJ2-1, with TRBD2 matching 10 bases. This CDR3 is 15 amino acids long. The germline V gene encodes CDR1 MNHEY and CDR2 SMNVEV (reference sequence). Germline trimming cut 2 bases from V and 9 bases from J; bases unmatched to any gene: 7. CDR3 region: CASSLNLAGEGEQFF. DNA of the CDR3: TGTGCCAGCAGTTTAAATCTAGCGGGGGAAGGTGAGCAGTTCTTC.

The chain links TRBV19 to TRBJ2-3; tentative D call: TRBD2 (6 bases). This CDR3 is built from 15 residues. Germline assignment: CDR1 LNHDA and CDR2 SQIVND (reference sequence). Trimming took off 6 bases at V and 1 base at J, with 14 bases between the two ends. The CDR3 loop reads CASSPTSWGTDTQYF. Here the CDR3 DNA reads TGTGCCAGTAGCCCGACTAGTTGGGGCACAGATACGCAGTATTTT.

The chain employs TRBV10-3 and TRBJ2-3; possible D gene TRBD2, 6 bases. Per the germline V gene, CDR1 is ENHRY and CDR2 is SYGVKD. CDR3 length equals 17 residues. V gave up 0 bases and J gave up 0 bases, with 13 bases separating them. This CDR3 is CAISESVRGISTDTQYF. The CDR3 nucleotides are TGTGCCATCAGTGAGTCTGTTCGGGGGATTAGCACAGATACGCAGTATTTT.

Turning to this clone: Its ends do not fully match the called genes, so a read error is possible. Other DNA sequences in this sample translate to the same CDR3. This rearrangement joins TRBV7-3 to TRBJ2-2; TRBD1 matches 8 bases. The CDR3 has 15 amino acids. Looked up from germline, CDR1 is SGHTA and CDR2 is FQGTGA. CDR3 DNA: TGTGCTAGCAGCTCACTTCAGGGGGCCACCGGGGAGCTGTTTTTT. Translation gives CASSSLQGATGELFF.

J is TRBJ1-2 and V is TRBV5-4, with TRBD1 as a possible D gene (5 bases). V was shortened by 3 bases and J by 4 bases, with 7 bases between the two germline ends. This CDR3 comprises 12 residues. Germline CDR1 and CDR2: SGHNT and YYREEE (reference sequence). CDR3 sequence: CASSSGVYGYTF. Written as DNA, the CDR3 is TGTGCCAGCAGCTCGGGGGTCTATGGCTACACCTTC.

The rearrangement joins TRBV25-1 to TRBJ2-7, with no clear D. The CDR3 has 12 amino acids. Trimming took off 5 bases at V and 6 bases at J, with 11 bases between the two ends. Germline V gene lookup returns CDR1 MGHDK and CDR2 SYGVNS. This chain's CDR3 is CASSFYSAEQYF. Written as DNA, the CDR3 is TGTGCCAGCAGTTTCTACTCTGCCGAGCAGTACTTC.

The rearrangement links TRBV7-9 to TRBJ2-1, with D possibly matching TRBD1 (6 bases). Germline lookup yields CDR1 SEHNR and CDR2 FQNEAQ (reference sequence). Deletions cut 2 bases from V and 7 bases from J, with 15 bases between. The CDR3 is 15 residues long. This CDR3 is CASSLQLGAVNEQFF. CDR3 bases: TGTGCCAGCAGCTTACAGCTGGGGGCGGTTAATGAGCAGTTCTTC.

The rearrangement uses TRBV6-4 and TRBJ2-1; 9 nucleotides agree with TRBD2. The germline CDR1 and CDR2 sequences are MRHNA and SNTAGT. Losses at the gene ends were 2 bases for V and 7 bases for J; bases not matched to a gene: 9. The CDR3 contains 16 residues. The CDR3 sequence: CASSDEGTSRANEQFF. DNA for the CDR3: TGTGCCAGCAGTGACGAGGGGACTAGCCGGGCTAATGAGCAGTTCTTC.

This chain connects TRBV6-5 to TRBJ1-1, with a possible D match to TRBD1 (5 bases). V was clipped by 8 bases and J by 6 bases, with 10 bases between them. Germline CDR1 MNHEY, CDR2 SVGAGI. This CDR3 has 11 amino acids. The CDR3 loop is CASGGTSEAFF. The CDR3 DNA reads TGTGCCAGCGGGGGGACCTCTGAAGCTTTCTTT.

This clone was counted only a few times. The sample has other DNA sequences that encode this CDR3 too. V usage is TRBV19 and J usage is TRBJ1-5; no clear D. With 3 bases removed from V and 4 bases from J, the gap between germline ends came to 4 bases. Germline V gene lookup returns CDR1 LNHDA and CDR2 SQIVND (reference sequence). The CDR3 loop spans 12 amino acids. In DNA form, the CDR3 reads TGTGCCAGTAGTATCCTTAATCAGCCCCAGCATTTT. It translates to CASSILNQPQHF.

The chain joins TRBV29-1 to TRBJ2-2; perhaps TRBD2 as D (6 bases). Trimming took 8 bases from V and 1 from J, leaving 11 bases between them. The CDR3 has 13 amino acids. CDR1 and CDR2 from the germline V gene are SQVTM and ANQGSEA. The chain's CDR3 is CSFMRENTGELFF. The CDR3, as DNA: TGCAGCTTCATGCGGGAGAACACCGGGGAGCTGTTTTTT.

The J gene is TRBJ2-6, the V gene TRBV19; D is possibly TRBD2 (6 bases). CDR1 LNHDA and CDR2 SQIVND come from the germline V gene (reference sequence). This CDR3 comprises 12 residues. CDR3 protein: CACGTGANVLTF. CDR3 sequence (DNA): TGTGCTTGCGGGACTGGGGCCAACGTCCTGACTTTC.

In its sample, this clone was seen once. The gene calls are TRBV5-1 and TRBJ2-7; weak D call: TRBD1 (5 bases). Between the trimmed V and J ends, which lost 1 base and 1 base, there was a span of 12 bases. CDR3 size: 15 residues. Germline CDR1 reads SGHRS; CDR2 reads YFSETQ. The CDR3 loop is CASSLSTGSSYEQYF. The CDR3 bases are TGCGCCAGCAGCTTGAGTACAGGTTCATCCTACGAGCAGTACTTC.

The CDR3 DNA sequence: TGTGCCAGCAGTTCAGGGATTGTTAGCAATCAGCCCCAGCATTTT. Translated: CASSSGIVSNQPQHF. The genes are TRBV28 and TRBJ1-5; D might be TRBD1 (5 bases). Per the germline V gene, CDR1 is MDHEN and CDR2 is SYDVKM. The V end was cut by 4 bases, the J end by 0 bases, with 10 bases between. The CDR3 contains 15 residues.

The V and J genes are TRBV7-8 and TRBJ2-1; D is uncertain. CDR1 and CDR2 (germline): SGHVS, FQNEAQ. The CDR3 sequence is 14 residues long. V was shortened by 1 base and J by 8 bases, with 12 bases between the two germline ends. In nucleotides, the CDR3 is TGTGCCAGCAGCTTAGTTAGTAGTATGGATGAGCAGTTCTTC. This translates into CASSLVSSMDEQFF.

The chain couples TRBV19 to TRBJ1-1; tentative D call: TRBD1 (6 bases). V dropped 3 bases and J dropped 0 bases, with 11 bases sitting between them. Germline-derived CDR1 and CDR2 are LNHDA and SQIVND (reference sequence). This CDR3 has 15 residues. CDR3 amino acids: CASSMVPGVNTEAFF. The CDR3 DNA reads TGTGCCAGTAGTATGGTTCCAGGGGTGAACACTGAAGCTTTCTTT.